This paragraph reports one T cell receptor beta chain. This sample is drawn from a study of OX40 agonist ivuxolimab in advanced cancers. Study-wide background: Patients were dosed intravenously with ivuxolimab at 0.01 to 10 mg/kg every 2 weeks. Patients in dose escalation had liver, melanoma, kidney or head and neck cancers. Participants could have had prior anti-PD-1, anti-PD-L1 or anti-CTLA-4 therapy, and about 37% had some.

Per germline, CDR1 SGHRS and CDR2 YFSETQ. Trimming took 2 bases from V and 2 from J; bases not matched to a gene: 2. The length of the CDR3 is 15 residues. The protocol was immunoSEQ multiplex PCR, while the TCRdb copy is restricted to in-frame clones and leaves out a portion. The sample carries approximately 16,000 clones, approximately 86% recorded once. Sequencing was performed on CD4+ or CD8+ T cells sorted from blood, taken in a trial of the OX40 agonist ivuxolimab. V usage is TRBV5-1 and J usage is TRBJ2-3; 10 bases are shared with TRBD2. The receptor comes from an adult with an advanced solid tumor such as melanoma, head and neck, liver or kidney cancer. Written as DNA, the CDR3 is TGCGCCAGCAGCTTCGGGACTAGCGACACAGATACGCAGTATTTT. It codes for CASSFGTSDTDTQYF.